What follows describes a single T cell receptor (beta chain). Source study methods: Reference gene primer amplification in the assay estimated nucleated cell counts. Sequenced by immunoSEQ multiplex PCR; TCRdb stores in-frame clones only, minus some. V and J calls and clone size come straight from that table; D and trimming were deduced from the DNA. The sample shows around 99,000 clones, around 81% of them seen only once. The sample comes from a study of blood T cell repertoires in COVID-19. As for the study in general: T cells, B-cell-depleted T cells, or PBMCs provided the cDNA or gDNA that served as material.

V was shortened by 1 base and J by 4 bases, with 8 bases between the two germline ends. The CDR3 covers 14 residues. The germline V gene encodes CDR1 LGHNA and CDR2 YNFKEQ. The TCR was taken from a man between 45 and 60 years old who had recovered from COVID-19. Input material: peripheral blood. The V and J genes are TRBV4-2 and TRBJ1-3; TRBD1 might be the D (5 bases). The CDR3 bases are TGTGCCAGCAGCCAAGCCACAGGAGGAAACACCATATATTTT. This encodes CASSQATGGNTIYF.